This paragraph reports one T cell receptor beta chain. The data derive from a study of blood T cell repertoires in COVID-19. Background on the study: The cDNA or gDNA used as material had been derived from T cells, B-cell-depleted T cells, or PBMCs.

Per the original methods: Amplification with reference gene primers provided the estimates of nucleated cell counts. The protocol was immunoSEQ multiplex PCR, while the TCRdb copy is restricted to in-frame clones and leaves out a portion. V, J and clone size are taken as reported in that table, and D and trimming were inferred from the DNA itself. The table records over 200,000 clones, approximately 90% of them present only once. Participants had their cohort set by participant-reported clinical history. Germline CDR1 reads MDHEN; CDR2 reads SYDVKM. CDR3 length equals 14 residues. Trimming cost V 7 bases and J 3 bases, with 13 bases left between them.

This clonotype was sampled from a man aged 25 to 40 who had recovered from COVID-19. The genes are TRBV28 and TRBJ2-1, with a weak D call TRBD1 (6 bases). Material for sequencing was PBMCs or T cells enriched from blood (not recorded which). CDR3 sequence: CASKTGQNYNEQFF. The CDR3 nucleotides are TGTGCCAGCAAAACCGGACAGAACTACAATGAGCAGTTCTTC.